This T cell receptor (beta chain) is from a study of Ad26.COV2.S vaccination and SARS-CoV-2 variants. Study as a whole: This donor came from the COV1001 trial of Ad26.COV2.S.

Comments on this clone: Antigen specificity is unknown.

Sequencing used immunoSEQ multiplex PCR; TCRdb keeps in-frame clones, though not all of them. Among hundreds of thousands of clones, roughly 87% were seen once, and the ten largest hold around 3.7%. The treatment here: roughly 20 received Ad26.COV2.S at low or high dose, single or two shots; about 5 received placebo; per-sample allocation not given. On day 63 after the first injection, vaccine and placebo recipients gave samples. Wuhan-strain spike was delivered by a replication-incompetent Ad26 vector. The germline CDR1 and CDR2 sequences are ENHRY and SYGVKD. Trimming left V 5 bases short and J 8 bases short, with 16 bases between. The CDR3 runs 14 residues. General observations from the study: Researchers reported similar non-spike TCR breadth in vaccine and placebo recipients.

The source is a person between 18 and 65 years old who received the Ad26.COV2.S COVID-19 vaccine or a placebo. The starting material was peripheral blood, obtained in a trial of Ad26.COV2.S vaccine versus placebo. This chain links TRBV10-3 with TRBJ2-1; D may be TRBD1 (6 bases). The DNA of the CDR3 is TGTGCCATCAGTCGGGACCAGGGGAGCGATGAGCAGTTCTTC. This sequence encodes CAISRDQGSDEQFF.